Sequencing of this T cell receptor (beta chain) was carried out in a study of OX40 agonist ivuxolimab in advanced cancers. Assay: immunoSEQ multiplex PCR; the TCRdb copy retains only in-frame clones and omits some. The sample lists over 60,000 clones, over 75% seen once, with approximately 0.94% in the top ten. Germline values: CDR1 MNHEY, CDR2 SVGAGI. The CDR3 has 12 amino acids. V lost 6 bases and J 3 bases, leaving 5 bases between the germline ends. The chain combines TRBV6-5 with TRBJ2-2; unclear D gene. The source of this sequence is an adult with an advanced solid tumor such as melanoma, head and neck, liver or kidney cancer. The material sequenced was CD4+ or CD8+ T cells sorted from blood, taken in a trial of the OX40 agonist ivuxolimab. The CDR3 sequence is CASRGDTGELFF. The CDR3 DNA reads TGTGCCAGCAGGGGTGACACCGGGGAGCTGTTTTTT.